This is a list of T cell receptor beta chains from one sample in a study of T cell responses to AZD1222 COVID-19 vaccine. The data were produced by immunoSEQ multiplex PCR, yet TCRdb's version contains in-frame clones alone and is incomplete. The table lists around 100,000 clones, roughly 84% of them singletons. Sequenced material: peripheral blood, taken on day 0 of AZD1222 vaccination. These receptors originate from an adult in good health. The conserved cysteine and the conserved F or W are not part of the CDR3 here. The D gene is left open where the match is weak.

v_call	j_call	d_call	cdr3_aa
TRBV24-1	TRBJ2-1	TRBD2	ATSYREEVNEQF
TRBV27	TRBJ2-6	TRBD1	ASSDRVSGGANVLT
TRBV19	TRBJ2-1	.	ASTSPVGGNEQF
TRBV7-2	TRBJ1-2	.	ASSFGQNDGYT
TRBV19	TRBJ1-4	.	ASSMDRFNEKLF
TRBV5-6	TRBJ1-5	TRBD1	ASSSGGLQPQH
TRBV5-6	TRBJ2-3	TRBD2	ASSSLTSGRAVDTDTQY
TRBV7-3	TRBJ1-2	.	ASSPQGSNYGYT
TRBV2	TRBJ2-3	TRBD2	ASRSGGPDTQY
TRBV7-2	TRBJ2-7	TRBD1	ASSLLTGTGFYEQY
TRBV27	TRBJ1-1	.	ASSFLGVSTEAF
TRBV5-1	TRBJ2-3	.	ASSSGFVDTQY
TRBV19	TRBJ2-5	.	ASSPGAYQETQY
TRBV10-3	TRBJ2-2	TRBD2	AISEPAGADTGELF
TRBV7-2	TRBJ2-7	.	ASSSRGGSYEQY
TRBV30	TRBJ1-1	.	AWSPGTEAF
TRBV10-3	TRBJ1-5	.	AISELQGNQPQH
TRBV4-1	TRBJ2-7	.	ASSQIQGEQY
TRBV11-2	TRBJ2-3	TRBD1	ASNTGVSTDTQY
TRBV5-4	TRBJ2-7	.	ASSQAGDSYEQY
TRBV6-2/TRBV6-3	TRBJ1-1	TRBD1	ASSYSFSGQGASRTEAF
TRBV25-1	TRBJ1-2	.	ASSPSGTNYGYT
TRBV6-5	TRBJ1-1	TRBD1	ASSYETGVTEAF
TRBV20-1	TRBJ2-7	.	SLRGSYEQY
TRBV7-9	TRBJ1-4	TRBD1	ASSLDRGNEKLF
TRBV24-1	TRBJ1-2	.	ATSDVSGTYGYT
TRBV28	TRBJ1-5	.	ASRNGGPSNQPQH
TRBV24-1	TRBJ2-3	.	ATSFSSTDTQY
TRBV9	TRBJ1-2	.	ASSPTAVGYT
TRBV11-2	TRBJ1-3	.	ASSRIAGAHSGNTIY
TRBV6-4	TRBJ1-1	.	ASSATLETEAF
TRBV3-1/TRBV3-2	TRBJ1-1	TRBD1	ASRLGQANTEAF
TRBV19	TRBJ2-2	.	ASIPRGRDSNTGELF
TRBV10-3	TRBJ2-3	TRBD2	AISAGTSRSTDTQY
TRBV21-1	TRBJ1-6	.	ASSKACRAKSSYNSPLH
TRBV3-1/TRBV3-2	TRBJ2-1	.	ASSFRGEQF
TRBV7-2	TRBJ1-1	.	ASRFGQQNTEAF
TRBV28	TRBJ1-2	TRBD1	ASSPQGLRGYT
TRBV6-5	TRBJ1-6	.	ASSYSPQGSPLH
TRBV19	TRBJ2-7	TRBD2	ASSPGLAGGYEQY
TRBV6-2/TRBV6-3	TRBJ2-7	.	ASSYPGLNYEQY
TRBV7-2	TRBJ1-2	.	ASSLQRQSIYGYT
TRBV12-3/TRBV12-4	TRBJ2-5	.	ASSLQNQETQY
TRBV18	TRBJ2-7	.	ASSQGTGSSYEQY
TRBV7-9	TRBJ1-5	.	ASSLGFLQPQH
TRBV24-1	TRBJ2-1	TRBD1	ATSPGTGVDEQF
TRBV3-1/TRBV3-2	TRBJ2-1	TRBD2	ASSQLREVANEQF
TRBV4-2	TRBJ1-1	.	ASSRTRGGGTEAF
TRBV7-9	TRBJ1-2	TRBD1	ASSLGGSGPAGGGYT
TRBV7-9	TRBJ1-4	.	ASSFHPRDEKLF
TRBV18	TRBJ2-7	.	ASSPRDSYEQY
TRBV3-1/TRBV3-2	TRBJ2-6	.	ASSSLISSGANVLT
TRBV3-1/TRBV3-2	TRBJ1-4	.	ASSQILTATNEKLF
TRBV5-1	TRBJ2-1	TRBD1	ASSRTGGWNEQF